The rows below give T cell receptor beta chains drawn from one sample of a study of blood T cell repertoires in COVID-19. The data were produced by immunoSEQ multiplex PCR, yet TCRdb's version contains in-frame clones alone and is incomplete. The sample contains 100,000 to 150,000 clones, about 81% of which appear only once. Material for sequencing was peripheral blood. Receptors were obtained from a woman aged 50 to 60 with acute or convalescent COVID-19. The CDR3 runs from the conserved cysteine through the conserved F or W. The D gene is left open where the match is weak. Clone size is stated in some rows and not others, as once, few, many or a class when expanded.

TRBJ2-1	TRBD1	TRBV12-3/TRBV12-4	.	CASSATGVNEQFF	TGTGCCAGCAGCGCGACAGGGGTAAATGAGCAGTTCTTC
TRBJ1-3	.	TRBV7-6	.	CASSLFAVPGNTIYF	TGTGCCAGCAGCTTATTTGCGGTGCCTGGAAACACCATATATTTT
TRBJ2-1	TRBD2	TRBV9	once	CASSGTSVSSYNEQFF	TGTGCCAGCAGCGGAACTAGCGTAAGCTCCTACAATGAGCAGTTCTTC
TRBJ1-4	.	TRBV28	.	CASSPAGGFEKLFF	TGTGCCAGCAGTCCCGCCGGCGGGTTTGAAAAACTGTTTTTT
TRBJ1-1	.	TRBV6-6	few	CASTPGWGGGNTEAFF	TGTGCCAGCACCCCTGGTTGGGGAGGAGGGAACACTGAAGCTTTCTTT
TRBJ2-3	.	TRBV14	.	CASSSWTFSTDTQYF	TGTGCCAGCAGCTCGTGGACATTTAGCACAGATACGCAGTATTTT
TRBJ1-4	TRBD1	TRBV4-2	few	CASSQGGQVEKLFF	TGTGCCAGCAGCCAAGGGGGACAGGTTGAAAAACTGTTTTTT
TRBJ1-1	.	TRBV9	.	CASSRQGANTEAFF	TGTGCCAGCAGCCGGCAGGGTGCGAACACTGAAGCTTTCTTT
TRBJ2-1	TRBD2	TRBV19	.	CASSIEGTSGSYNEQFF	TGTGCCAGTAGTATAGAGGGCACTAGCGGGAGCTACAATGAGCAGTTCTTC
TRBJ1-1	.	TRBV27	few	CASSLFPYTEAFF	TGTGCCAGCAGTTTATTCCCCTACACTGAAGCTTTCTTT
TRBJ2-3	.	TRBV5-1	.	CASSLMGHHTDTQYF	TGCGCCAGCAGCTTGATGGGACACCACACAGATACGCAGTATTTT
TRBJ2-3	.	TRBV6-5	.	CASSCPGRVSIDTQYF	TGTGCCAGCAGTTGCCCGGGCAGGGTTTCGATAGATACGCAGTATTTT
TRBJ1-5	.	TRBV6-5	.	CASRTTGISNQPQHF	TGTGCCAGCAGAACCACAGGGATTAGCAATCAGCCCCAGCATTTT
TRBJ1-2	.	TRBV28	.	CASSIERGYGYTF	TGTGCCAGCAGTATTGAGCGCGGCTATGGCTACACCTTC
TRBJ2-5	TRBD2	TRBV24-1	once	CATTGGLGGTQYF	TGTGCCACCACGGGAGGGCTGGGAGGGACCCAGTACTTC
TRBJ1-6	.	TRBV3-1/TRBV3-2	few	CASSLLNSPLHF	TGTGCCAGCAGCCTGTTAAATTCACCCCTCCACTTT
TRBJ2-2	.	TRBV11-1	.	CASSPPGYRELFF	TGTGCCAGCAGCCCCCCAGGGTACCGGGAGCTGTTTTTT
TRBJ1-2	.	TRBV19	.	CASSISPSGYTF	TGTGCCAGTAGTATTAGTCCGTCCGGCTACACCTTC
TRBJ1-2	.	TRBV6-5	.	CASSSQQFNYGYTF	TGTGCCAGCAGTTCCCAACAGTTTAACTATGGCTACACCTTC
TRBJ2-1	TRBD2	TRBV5-5	.	CASSLNPRLAGGPEFF	TGTGCCAGCAGCTTAAATCCAAGGCTAGCGGGGGGGCCCGAGTTCTTC
TRBJ2-7	TRBD2	TRBV7-2	.	CASSSTSGYEQYF	TGTGCCAGCAGCTCGACTAGCGGCTACGAGCAGTACTTC
TRBJ2-7	.	TRBV19	.	CASSIEPNSYEQYF	TGTGCCAGTAGTATAGAGCCTAACTCCTACGAGCAGTACTTC
TRBJ1-2	.	TRBV29-1	once	CSVEVGARDGYTF	TGCAGCGTTGAAGTGGGGGCGCGTGATGGCTACACCTTC
TRBJ1-3	.	TRBV30	few	CAWPGGSSGNTIYF	TGTGCCTGGCCGGGGGGGAGCTCTGGAAACACCATATATTTT
TRBJ2-6	.	TRBV10-3	.	CAIGPAGYSGANVLTF	TGTGCCATCGGTCCAGCGGGCTACTCTGGGGCCAACGTCCTGACTTTC
TRBJ2-7	TRBD2	TRBV20-1	few	CSASSPSGISYEQYF	TGCAGTGCTAGTTCGCCTAGCGGGATTAGCTACGAGCAGTACTTC
TRBJ1-1	TRBD1	TRBV18	.	CASSPFPGTGGSRTEAFF	TGTGCCAGCTCACCTTTCCCCGGGACAGGGGGCAGTAGGACTGAAGCTTTCTTT
TRBJ1-5	.	TRBV23-1	.	CASSQGLPQHF	TGCGCCAGCAGTCAAGGGCTGCCCCAGCATTTT
TRBJ1-1	.	TRBV6-5	.	CASRGSSGTEAFF	TGTGCCAGCAGGGGGTCATCGGGGACTGAAGCTTTCTTT
TRBJ2-7	TRBD1	TRBV29-1	.	CSVDYSGQGADEQYF	TGCAGCGTTGATTATTCGGGACAGGGGGCCGACGAGCAGTACTTC
TRBJ1-5	TRBD1	TRBV28	.	CASSSLRTGSYQPQHF	TGTGCCAGCAGTTCGCTTCGGACAGGGAGCTATCAGCCCCAGCATTTT
TRBJ2-1	TRBD2	TRBV14	.	CASSLPGTTYNEQFF	TGTGCCAGCAGCCTTCCCGGGACTACTTACAATGAGCAGTTCTTC
TRBJ2-3	TRBD2	TRBV19	once	CASSRLAVKASTDTQYF	TGTGCCAGTAGTCGACTAGCGGTCAAGGCTAGCACAGATACGCAGTATTTT
TRBJ1-2	TRBD1	TRBV29-1	.	CSVEAGGGYGYTF	TGCAGCGTTGAAGCAGGGGGTGGATATGGCTACACCTTC
TRBJ1-4	TRBD1	TRBV27	.	CASSARDRLNEKLFF	TGTGCCAGCTCCGCGCGGGACAGGCTAAATGAAAAACTGTTTTTT
TRBJ1-1	.	TRBV2	once	CANRRYTEAFF	TGTGCCAACCGGAGGTACACTGAAGCTTTCTTT
TRBJ1-6	.	TRBV28	.	CASSYNSPLHF	TGTGCGAGCTCCTATAATTCACCCCTCCACTTT
TRBJ1-4	.	TRBV27	.	CASSVLTNEKLFF	TGTGCCAGCTCTGTCTTAACTAATGAAAAACTGTTTTTT
TRBJ1-5	TRBD1	TRBV5-5	.	CASSPRTGSGDQPQHF	TGTGCCAGCAGCCCCAGGACAGGTTCAGGGGATCAGCCCCAGCATTTT
TRBJ1-2	TRBD1	TRBV10-3	once	CAIRQQGGDGYTF	TGTGCCATCAGACAACAGGGGGGCGACGGCTACACCTTC
TRBJ2-1	TRBD2	TRBV4-2	.	CASSPVTSGGYNEQFF	TGTGCCAGCAGCCCAGTGACTAGCGGGGGCTACAATGAGCAGTTCTTC
TRBJ1-2	.	TRBV19	few	CASSIWQGRGGYTF	TGTGCCAGTAGTATATGGCAGGGTCGTGGAGGCTACACCTTC
TRBJ2-1	TRBD2	TRBV27	.	CASSLTSVVGLAVNNEQFF	TGTGCCAGCAGTTTAACGTCAGTAGTTGGGCTAGCGGTCAACAATGAGCAGTTCTTC
TRBJ1-2	TRBD1	TRBV12-3/TRBV12-4	once	CASSLQGAIGYTF	TGTGCCAGCAGTCTCCAGGGGGCTATCGGCTACACCTTC
TRBJ2-7	TRBD1	TRBV6-5	once	CASSKQGFAYEQYF	TGTGCCAGCAGCAAACAGGGGTTCGCCTACGAGCAGTACTTC
TRBJ2-1	TRBD2	TRBV28	.	CASSPSGWGGDEQFF	TGTGCCAGCAGTCCAAGTGGATGGGGGGGGGATGAGCAGTTCTTC
TRBJ2-1	.	TRBV20-1	.	CSVPGYNEQFF	TGCAGTGTACCGGGATACAATGAGCAGTTCTTC
TRBJ1-6	.	TRBV5-4	.	CASSPRQINSPLHF	TGTGCCAGCAGCCCGCGGCAGATTAATTCACCCCTCCACTTT
TRBJ2-2	.	TRBV24-1	.	CATSEFEGTRLFF	TGTGCCACCAGTGAGTTCGAAGGGACAAGGCTGTTTTTT
TRBJ2-1	TRBD2	TRBV24-1	.	CATSGRASGRARDNEQFF	TGTGCCACCAGTGGCAGGGCGAGCGGGAGGGCCAGGGACAATGAGCAGTTCTTC